This T cell receptor beta chain was recorded in a study of cytomegalovirus exposure and HLA in healthy donors. Overall study findings and caveats: Clonal expansion was found to be greater in HLA-associated TCR beta chains than in equally common others in a later analysis. In a later analysis, across HLA loci, associated TCR counts were highest for DRB1, lowest for HLA-C.

The PCR used 60 Vbeta and 13 Jbeta primers. TCRdb's table, derived via immunoSEQ multiplex PCR, lists solely in-frame clones and lacks some. This sample carries a few hundred thousand clones, 80% to 95% of them seen once, and the ten largest clones take around 1.7%. Germline-derived CDR1 and CDR2 are GTSNPN and SVGIG (reference sequence). This CDR3 comprises 11 residues. V lost 0 bases and J 5 bases, leaving 4 bases between the germline ends. On this clone itself: Antigen specificity is unknown.

The sequencing sample was made of PBMCs. This sequence joins TRBV30 and TRBJ2-5; D unclear. The sequence was collected from a girl between 2 and 10 years old in good health and CMV-seronegative. The CDR3, as DNA: TGTGCCTGGAGTGTTCCGGAGACCCAGTACTTC. Amino acid sequence: CAWSVPETQYF.